These T cell receptor beta chains were read from a single sample in a study of blood T cell repertoires in COVID-19. The table came from immunoSEQ multiplex PCR; TCRdb's copy has only in-frame clones and leaves some out. Of approximately 120,000 clones detected, approximately 89% appear once; the ten largest clones hold 3.2%. Sample: peripheral blood. The receptors derive from a woman of 80 years or more with COVID-19, enrolled during active disease. CDR3s include the opening cysteine and the closing phenylalanine or tryptophan. Fields, in order: J gene, clone size, V gene, D gene, CDR3 protein, CDR3 DNA. D genes are given only for firm matches. Where a row states a size, it is once, few, many or the class of an expanded clone; other rows omit it.

j_call: TRBJ1-3
clone_size: -
v_call: TRBV7-8
d_call: TRBD1
cdr3_aa: CASSLTSGQPFSSGNTIYF
cdr3_nt: TGTGCCAGCAGCCTCACCTCGGGACAGCCATTTAGCTCTGGAAACACCATATATTTT

j_call: TRBJ1-4
clone_size: -
v_call: TRBV7-2
d_call: TRBD1
cdr3_aa: CASSLVPSGGNEKLFF
cdr3_nt: TGTGCCAGCAGCTTAGTTCCATCAGGGGGCAATGAAAAACTGTTTTTT

j_call: TRBJ2-5
clone_size: -
v_call: TRBV7-9
d_call: -
cdr3_aa: CASSSERTIETQYF
cdr3_nt: TGTGCCAGCAGCTCTGAGAGGACTATAGAGACCCAGTACTTC

j_call: TRBJ2-5
clone_size: -
v_call: TRBV7-2
d_call: TRBD2
cdr3_aa: CASSEMGGRETQYF
cdr3_nt: TGTGCCAGCAGCGAAATGGGCGGGAGGGAGACCCAGTACTTC

j_call: TRBJ1-1
clone_size: -
v_call: TRBV19
d_call: TRBD1
cdr3_aa: CASMRGQMNTEAFF
cdr3_nt: TGTGCCAGTATGAGGGGGCAGATGAACACTGAAGCTTTCTTT

j_call: TRBJ2-7
clone_size: -
v_call: TRBV28
d_call: -
cdr3_aa: CATQRGSSEQYF
cdr3_nt: TGTGCCACCCAAAGAGGTAGCTCCGAGCAGTACTTC

j_call: TRBJ2-7
clone_size: -
v_call: TRBV5-6
d_call: TRBD2
cdr3_aa: CASRWGTSGEQYF
cdr3_nt: TGTGCCAGCAGATGGGGAACTAGCGGCGAGCAGTACTTC

j_call: TRBJ2-7
clone_size: -
v_call: TRBV20-1
d_call: TRBD2
cdr3_aa: CSASGRDEQYF
cdr3_nt: TGCAGTGCTAGCGGGAGGGATGAGCAGTACTTC

j_call: TRBJ1-6
clone_size: -
v_call: TRBV2
d_call: -
cdr3_aa: CASSGENSPLHF
cdr3_nt: TGTGCCAGCAGTGGAGAAAATTCACCCCTCCACTTT

j_call: TRBJ1-4
clone_size: -
v_call: TRBV29-1
d_call: -
cdr3_aa: CSVEGGSGYEKLFF
cdr3_nt: TGCAGCGTTGAAGGGGGCAGTGGTTATGAAAAACTGTTTTTT

j_call: TRBJ1-5
clone_size: few
v_call: TRBV6-4
d_call: -
cdr3_aa: CASRSHRNQPQHF
cdr3_nt: TGTGCCAGCAGAAGCCACCGCAATCAGCCCCAGCATTTT

j_call: TRBJ2-7
clone_size: -
v_call: TRBV12-3/TRBV12-4
d_call: -
cdr3_aa: CASSPGYEQYF
cdr3_nt: TGTGCCAGCAGTCCAGGGTACGAGCAGTACTTC

j_call: TRBJ2-3
clone_size: -
v_call: TRBV19
d_call: -
cdr3_aa: CASGGTDTQYF
cdr3_nt: TGTGCCAGTGGAGGGACAGATACGCAGTATTTT

j_call: TRBJ2-3
clone_size: once
v_call: TRBV5-4
d_call: TRBD2
cdr3_aa: CASSRGLAGDTDTQYF
cdr3_nt: TGTGCCAGCAGCAGGGGACTAGCGGGGGACACAGATACGCAGTATTTT

j_call: TRBJ2-3
clone_size: once
v_call: TRBV3-1/TRBV3-2
d_call: -
cdr3_aa: CASSQERLQVRDTQYF
cdr3_nt: TGTGCCAGCAGCCAAGAACGGTTGCAGGTACGAGATACGCAGTATTTT

j_call: TRBJ2-7
clone_size: -
v_call: TRBV18
d_call: -
cdr3_aa: CASSLDSIRGEQYF
cdr3_nt: TGTGCCAGCTCCCTTGACAGTATACGAGGCGAGCAGTACTTC

j_call: TRBJ2-1
clone_size: -
v_call: TRBV24-1
d_call: TRBD2
cdr3_aa: CATSDTSGSNLDEQFF
cdr3_nt: TGTGCCACCAGTGACACTAGCGGGAGTAATCTGGATGAGCAGTTCTTC

j_call: TRBJ1-1
clone_size: -
v_call: TRBV12-3/TRBV12-4
d_call: TRBD1
cdr3_aa: CASSRGQGAEAFF
cdr3_nt: TGTGCCAGCAGCCGAGGACAGGGGGCAGAAGCTTTCTTT

j_call: TRBJ2-1
clone_size: -
v_call: TRBV7-2
d_call: -
cdr3_aa: CASSLAEPNEQFF
cdr3_nt: TGTGCCAGCAGCTTAGCGGAGCCCAATGAGCAGTTCTTC

j_call: TRBJ1-3
clone_size: -
v_call: TRBV7-3
d_call: TRBD1
cdr3_aa: CASSKPRDREGPDSGNTIYF
cdr3_nt: TGTGCCAGCAGCAAACCAAGGGACAGAGAGGGCCCAGACTCTGGAAACACCATATATTTT

j_call: TRBJ1-5
clone_size: once
v_call: TRBV28
d_call: -
cdr3_aa: CASSQLRNQPQHF
cdr3_nt: TGTGCCAGCAGTCAACTCAGGAATCAGCCCCAGCATTTT

j_call: TRBJ2-3
clone_size: -
v_call: TRBV7-2
d_call: TRBD1
cdr3_aa: CANHATGTTDTQYF
cdr3_nt: TGTGCCAACCACGCGACAGGGACCACAGATACGCAGTATTTT

j_call: TRBJ1-1
clone_size: -
v_call: TRBV19
d_call: TRBD1
cdr3_aa: CASSNRDREAFF
cdr3_nt: TGTGCCAGTAGTAACCGGGACAGGGAAGCTTTCTTT

j_call: TRBJ2-3
clone_size: -
v_call: TRBV6-4
d_call: TRBD2
cdr3_aa: CASKGLAGRDTQYF
cdr3_nt: TGTGCCAGCAAGGGACTAGCGGGCCGGGATACGCAGTATTTT

j_call: TRBJ2-6
clone_size: -
v_call: TRBV5-4
d_call: -
cdr3_aa: CASSLGQGLGANVLTF
cdr3_nt: TGTGCCAGCAGCTTGGGTCAGGGGCTCGGGGCCAACGTCCTGACTTTC

j_call: TRBJ1-1
clone_size: -
v_call: TRBV6-4
d_call: -
cdr3_aa: CASSVDSFTEAFF
cdr3_nt: TGTGCCAGCAGTGTAGACAGCTTCACTGAAGCTTTCTTT

j_call: TRBJ2-2
clone_size: -
v_call: TRBV9
d_call: TRBD2
cdr3_aa: CASSVVGLAAMGSTGELFF
cdr3_nt: TGTGCCAGCAGCGTAGTGGGACTAGCGGCAATGGGCTCCACCGGGGAGCTGTTTTTT

j_call: TRBJ2-4
clone_size: -
v_call: TRBV28
d_call: -
cdr3_aa: CASSFRDLAKNIQYF
cdr3_nt: TGTGCCAGCAGTTTCCGGGACTTAGCCAAAAACATTCAGTACTTC

j_call: TRBJ1-2
clone_size: -
v_call: TRBV6-6
d_call: -
cdr3_aa: CASTFSLDSYTF
cdr3_nt: TGTGCCAGCACCTTTTCCTTAGACAGCTACACCTTC

j_call: TRBJ1-1
clone_size: -
v_call: TRBV6-5
d_call: TRBD1
cdr3_aa: CASSYPTGTGYEAFF
cdr3_nt: TGTGCCAGCAGTTACCCAACCGGGACAGGATATGAAGCTTTCTTT

j_call: TRBJ2-1
clone_size: -
v_call: TRBV5-4
d_call: -
cdr3_aa: CASSQVASYNEQFF
cdr3_nt: TGTGCCAGCAGCCAAGTAGCCTCCTACAATGAGCAGTTCTTC

j_call: TRBJ2-7
clone_size: -
v_call: TRBV14
d_call: TRBD1
cdr3_aa: CASSHLGQAGGEQYF
cdr3_nt: TGTGCCAGCAGCCACCTGGGACAGGCTGGGGGGGAGCAGTACTTC

j_call: TRBJ1-5
clone_size: -
v_call: TRBV28
d_call: -
cdr3_aa: CASRILRGGGNQPQHF
cdr3_nt: TGTGCCAGCAGGATTTTAAGGGGGGGTGGCAATCAGCCCCAGCATTTT

j_call: TRBJ1-2
clone_size: few
v_call: TRBV7-9
d_call: TRBD1
cdr3_aa: CASSSGQTLYGYTF
cdr3_nt: TGTGCCAGCAGCTCGGGACAGACTCTCTATGGCTACACCTTC

j_call: TRBJ2-5
clone_size: -
v_call: TRBV6-6
d_call: TRBD2
cdr3_aa: CASTIRGGETQYF
cdr3_nt: TGTGCCAGCACTATCCGGGGGGGAGAGACCCAGTACTTC

j_call: TRBJ2-7
clone_size: -
v_call: TRBV6-1
d_call: -
cdr3_aa: CASTEPGTGLSEQYF
cdr3_nt: TGTGCCAGCACTGAACCCGGTACAGGGCTCTCCGAGCAGTACTTC

j_call: TRBJ2-6
clone_size: -
v_call: TRBV14
d_call: -
cdr3_aa: CASSQDPGVGANVLTF
cdr3_nt: TGTGCCAGCAGCCAAGATCCAGGGGTAGGGGCCAACGTCCTGACTTTC

j_call: TRBJ2-7
clone_size: -
v_call: TRBV2
d_call: -
cdr3_aa: CASSENWREQYF
cdr3_nt: TGTGCCAGCAGTGAAAATTGGAGGGAGCAGTACTTC

j_call: TRBJ1-1
clone_size: -
v_call: TRBV19
d_call: TRBD1
cdr3_aa: CASSKPGQVNTEAFF
cdr3_nt: TGTGCCAGTAGTAAGCCGGGACAGGTAAACACTGAAGCTTTCTTT

j_call: TRBJ1-5
clone_size: few
v_call: TRBV28
d_call: TRBD1
cdr3_aa: CASSPGGQIQPQHF
cdr3_nt: TGTGCCAGCAGCCCCGGGGGACAGATTCAGCCCCAGCATTTT

j_call: TRBJ1-1
clone_size: few
v_call: TRBV20-1
d_call: -
cdr3_aa: CSASPFGRAEAFF
cdr3_nt: TGCAGTGCTAGTCCGTTCGGCAGGGCTGAAGCTTTCTTT

j_call: TRBJ1-5
clone_size: -
v_call: TRBV6-6
d_call: -
cdr3_aa: CASSYPNGGQPQHF
cdr3_nt: TGTGCCAGCAGTTACCCAAATGGAGGGCAGCCCCAGCATTTT

j_call: TRBJ1-3
clone_size: -
v_call: TRBV4-2
d_call: -
cdr3_aa: CASSQEGGVGNTIYF
cdr3_nt: TGTGCCAGCAGCCAAGAGGGGGGGGTAGGGAACACCATATATTTT

j_call: TRBJ2-5
clone_size: -
v_call: TRBV28
d_call: TRBD2
cdr3_aa: CASSPAGGPWETQYF
cdr3_nt: TGTGCCAGCAGCCCAGCGGGAGGGCCGTGGGAGACCCAGTACTTC

j_call: TRBJ2-5
clone_size: once
v_call: TRBV7-2
d_call: -
cdr3_aa: CASSRGGGETQYF
cdr3_nt: TGTGCCAGCAGCCGAGGGGGGGGAGAGACCCAGTACTTC

j_call: TRBJ2-2
clone_size: -
v_call: TRBV5-4
d_call: -
cdr3_aa: CASSSSKQGTWGTGELFF
cdr3_nt: TGTGCCAGCAGCTCCTCGAAGCAGGGAACTTGGGGCACCGGGGAGCTGTTTTTT

j_call: TRBJ1-1
clone_size: few
v_call: TRBV7-9
d_call: -
cdr3_aa: CASQTGTVNTEAFF
cdr3_nt: TGTGCCAGCCAAACAGGGACCGTGAACACTGAAGCTTTCTTT